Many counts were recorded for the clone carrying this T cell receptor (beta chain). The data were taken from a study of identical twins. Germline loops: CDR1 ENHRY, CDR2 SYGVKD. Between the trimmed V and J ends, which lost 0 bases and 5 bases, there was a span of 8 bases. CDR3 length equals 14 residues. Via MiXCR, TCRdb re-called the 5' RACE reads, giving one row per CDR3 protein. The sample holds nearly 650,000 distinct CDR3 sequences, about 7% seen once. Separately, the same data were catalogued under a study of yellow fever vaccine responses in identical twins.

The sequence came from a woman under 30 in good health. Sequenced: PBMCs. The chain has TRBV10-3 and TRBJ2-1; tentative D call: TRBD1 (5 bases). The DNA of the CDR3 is TGTGCCATCAGTGAGTCCCGACAGCACAATGAGCAGTTCTTC. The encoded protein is CAISESRQHNEQFF.